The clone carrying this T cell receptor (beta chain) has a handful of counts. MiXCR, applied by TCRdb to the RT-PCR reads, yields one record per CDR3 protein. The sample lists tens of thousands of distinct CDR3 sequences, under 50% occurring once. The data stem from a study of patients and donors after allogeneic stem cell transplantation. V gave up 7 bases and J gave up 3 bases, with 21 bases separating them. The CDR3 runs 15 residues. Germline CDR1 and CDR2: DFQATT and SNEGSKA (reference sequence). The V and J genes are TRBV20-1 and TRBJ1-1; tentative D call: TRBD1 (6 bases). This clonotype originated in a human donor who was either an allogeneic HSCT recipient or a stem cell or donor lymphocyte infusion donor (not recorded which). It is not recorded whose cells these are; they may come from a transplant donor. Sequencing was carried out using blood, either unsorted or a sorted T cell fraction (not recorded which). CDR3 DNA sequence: TGCAGTGTAGGGGGGACTAGCAAGGGAGACACTGAAGCTTTCTTT. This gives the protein CSVGGTSKGDTEAFF.